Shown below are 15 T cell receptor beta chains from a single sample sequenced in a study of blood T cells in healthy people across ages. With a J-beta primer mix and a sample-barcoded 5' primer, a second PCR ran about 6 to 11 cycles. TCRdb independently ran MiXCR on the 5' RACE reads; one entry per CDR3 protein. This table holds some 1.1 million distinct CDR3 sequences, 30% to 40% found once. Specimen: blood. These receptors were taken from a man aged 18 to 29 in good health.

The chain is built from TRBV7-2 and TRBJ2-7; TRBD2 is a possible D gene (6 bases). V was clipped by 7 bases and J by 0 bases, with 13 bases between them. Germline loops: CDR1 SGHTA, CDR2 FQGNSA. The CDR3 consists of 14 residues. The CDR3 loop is CASILGGTSYEQYF. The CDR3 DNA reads TGTGCCAGCATCCTCGGGGGAACCTCCTACGAGCAGTACTTC.

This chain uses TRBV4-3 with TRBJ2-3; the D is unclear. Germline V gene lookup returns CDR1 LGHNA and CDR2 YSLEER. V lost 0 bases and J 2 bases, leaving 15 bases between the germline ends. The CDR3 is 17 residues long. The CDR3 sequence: CASSQDGPPVNTDTQYF. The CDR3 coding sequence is TGCGCCAGCAGCCAAGACGGACCCCCGGTAAACACAGATACGCAGTATTTT.

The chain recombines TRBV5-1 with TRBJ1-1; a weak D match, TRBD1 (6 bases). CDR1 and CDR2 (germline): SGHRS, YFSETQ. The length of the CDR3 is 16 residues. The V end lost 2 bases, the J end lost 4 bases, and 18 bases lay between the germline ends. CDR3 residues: CASSLRGDLGSTEAFF. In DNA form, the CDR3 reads TGCGCCAGCAGCTTAAGGGGGGACCTCGGGAGCACTGAAGCTTTCTTT. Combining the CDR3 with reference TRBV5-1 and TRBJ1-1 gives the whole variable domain KAGVTQTPRYLIKTRGQQVTLSCSPISGHRSVSWYQQTPGQGLQFLFEYFSETQRNKGNFPGRFSGRQFSNSRSEMNVSTLELGDSALYLCASSLRGDLGSTEAFFGQGTRLTVV.

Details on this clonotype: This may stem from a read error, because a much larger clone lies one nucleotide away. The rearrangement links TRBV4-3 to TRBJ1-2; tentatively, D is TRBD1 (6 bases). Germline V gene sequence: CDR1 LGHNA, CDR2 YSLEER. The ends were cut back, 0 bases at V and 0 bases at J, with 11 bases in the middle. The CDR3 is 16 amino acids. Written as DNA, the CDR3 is TGCGCCAGCAGCCAAGATTTGGCAGGGGCTAACTATGGCTACACCTTC. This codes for CASSQDLAGANYGYTF.

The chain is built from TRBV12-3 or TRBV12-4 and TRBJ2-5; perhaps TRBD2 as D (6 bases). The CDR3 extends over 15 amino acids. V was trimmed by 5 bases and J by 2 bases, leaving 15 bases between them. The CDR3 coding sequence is TGTGCCAGCAGTCCATCCGCGGGGTTTCAAGAGACCCAGTACTTC. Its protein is CASSPSAGFQETQYF.

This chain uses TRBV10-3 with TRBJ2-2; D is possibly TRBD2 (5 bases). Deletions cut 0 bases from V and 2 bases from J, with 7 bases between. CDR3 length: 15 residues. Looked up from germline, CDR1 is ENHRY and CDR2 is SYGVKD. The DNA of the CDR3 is TGTGCCATCAGTGAGTCGACGGGAAACACCGGGGAGCTGTTTTTT. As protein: CAISESTGNTGELFF.

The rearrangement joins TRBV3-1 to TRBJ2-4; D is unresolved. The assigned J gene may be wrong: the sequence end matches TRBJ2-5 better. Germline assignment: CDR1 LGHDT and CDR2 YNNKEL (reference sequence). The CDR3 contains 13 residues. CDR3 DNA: TGTGCCAGCAGCCGAGCGCCGCGGGAGACCCAGTACTTC. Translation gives CASSRAPRETQYF.

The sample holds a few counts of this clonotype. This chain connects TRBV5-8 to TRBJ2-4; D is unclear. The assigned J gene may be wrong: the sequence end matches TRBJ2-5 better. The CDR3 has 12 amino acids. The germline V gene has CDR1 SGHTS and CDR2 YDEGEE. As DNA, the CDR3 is TGTGCCAGCAGCTTTGGGGTTGGGACCCAGTACTTC. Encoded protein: CASSFGVGTQYF.

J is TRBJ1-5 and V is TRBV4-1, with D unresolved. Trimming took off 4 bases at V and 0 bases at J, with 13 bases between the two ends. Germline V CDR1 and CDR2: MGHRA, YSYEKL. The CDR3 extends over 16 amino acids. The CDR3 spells CASSPEKTYSNQPQHF. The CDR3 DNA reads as TGCGCCAGCAGCCCCGAAAAGACTTATAGCAATCAGCCCCAGCATTTT.

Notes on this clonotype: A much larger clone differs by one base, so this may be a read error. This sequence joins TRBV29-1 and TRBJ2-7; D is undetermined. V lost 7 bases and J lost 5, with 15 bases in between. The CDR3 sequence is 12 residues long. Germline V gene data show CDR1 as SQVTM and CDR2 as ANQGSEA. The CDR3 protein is CSAGVSRDEQYF. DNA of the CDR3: TGCAGCGCAGGTGTTTCTCGCGACGAGCAGTACTTC.

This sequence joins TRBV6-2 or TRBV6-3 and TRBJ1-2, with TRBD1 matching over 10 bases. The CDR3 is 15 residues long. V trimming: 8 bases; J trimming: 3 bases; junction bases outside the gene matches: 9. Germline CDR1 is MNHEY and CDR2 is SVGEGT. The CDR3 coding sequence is TGTGCCAGCGGAGGACAGGGGGAACAATACTATGGCTACACCTTC. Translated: CASGGQGEQYYGYTF.

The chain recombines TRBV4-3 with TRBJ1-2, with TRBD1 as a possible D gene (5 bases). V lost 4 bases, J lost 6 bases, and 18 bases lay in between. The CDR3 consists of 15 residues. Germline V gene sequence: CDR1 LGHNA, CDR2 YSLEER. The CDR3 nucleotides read TGCGCCAGCAGCCTAGAGCGGACTGTCAGGGATGGCTACACCTTC. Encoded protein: CASSLERTVRDGYTF.

Written as DNA, the CDR3 is TGTGCCAGCAGTTACTTGGGCAGGGCTGGGGCCAACGTCCTGACTTTC. The encoded protein is CASSYLGRAGANVLTF. The rearrangement uses TRBV27 and TRBJ2-6; the D gene is possibly TRBD1 (5 bases). V lost 4 bases to trimming and J lost 2 bases, with 12 bases between them. The germline CDR1 and CDR2 sequences are MNHEY and SMNVEV (reference sequence). CDR3 length equals 16 residues. The whole variable domain, filled in from reference TRBV27 and TRBJ2-6, reads EAQVTQNPRYLITVTGKKLTVTCSQNMNHEYMSWYRQDPGLGLRQIYYSMNVEVTDKGDVPEGYKVSRKEKRNFPLILESPSPNQTSLYFCASSYLGRAGANVLTFGAGSRLTVL.

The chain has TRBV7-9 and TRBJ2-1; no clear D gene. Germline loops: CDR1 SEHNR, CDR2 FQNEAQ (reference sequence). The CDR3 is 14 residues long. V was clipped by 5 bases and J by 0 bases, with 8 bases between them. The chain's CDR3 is CASSTASSYNEQFF. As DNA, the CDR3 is TGTGCCAGCAGCACCGCTAGCTCCTACAATGAGCAGTTCTTC.

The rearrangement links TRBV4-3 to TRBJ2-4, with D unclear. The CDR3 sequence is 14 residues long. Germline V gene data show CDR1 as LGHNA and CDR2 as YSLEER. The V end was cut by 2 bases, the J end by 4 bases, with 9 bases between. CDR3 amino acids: CASSQLGPKNIQYF. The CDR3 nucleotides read TGCGCCAGCAGCCAACTAGGACCAAAAAACATTCAGTACTTC.